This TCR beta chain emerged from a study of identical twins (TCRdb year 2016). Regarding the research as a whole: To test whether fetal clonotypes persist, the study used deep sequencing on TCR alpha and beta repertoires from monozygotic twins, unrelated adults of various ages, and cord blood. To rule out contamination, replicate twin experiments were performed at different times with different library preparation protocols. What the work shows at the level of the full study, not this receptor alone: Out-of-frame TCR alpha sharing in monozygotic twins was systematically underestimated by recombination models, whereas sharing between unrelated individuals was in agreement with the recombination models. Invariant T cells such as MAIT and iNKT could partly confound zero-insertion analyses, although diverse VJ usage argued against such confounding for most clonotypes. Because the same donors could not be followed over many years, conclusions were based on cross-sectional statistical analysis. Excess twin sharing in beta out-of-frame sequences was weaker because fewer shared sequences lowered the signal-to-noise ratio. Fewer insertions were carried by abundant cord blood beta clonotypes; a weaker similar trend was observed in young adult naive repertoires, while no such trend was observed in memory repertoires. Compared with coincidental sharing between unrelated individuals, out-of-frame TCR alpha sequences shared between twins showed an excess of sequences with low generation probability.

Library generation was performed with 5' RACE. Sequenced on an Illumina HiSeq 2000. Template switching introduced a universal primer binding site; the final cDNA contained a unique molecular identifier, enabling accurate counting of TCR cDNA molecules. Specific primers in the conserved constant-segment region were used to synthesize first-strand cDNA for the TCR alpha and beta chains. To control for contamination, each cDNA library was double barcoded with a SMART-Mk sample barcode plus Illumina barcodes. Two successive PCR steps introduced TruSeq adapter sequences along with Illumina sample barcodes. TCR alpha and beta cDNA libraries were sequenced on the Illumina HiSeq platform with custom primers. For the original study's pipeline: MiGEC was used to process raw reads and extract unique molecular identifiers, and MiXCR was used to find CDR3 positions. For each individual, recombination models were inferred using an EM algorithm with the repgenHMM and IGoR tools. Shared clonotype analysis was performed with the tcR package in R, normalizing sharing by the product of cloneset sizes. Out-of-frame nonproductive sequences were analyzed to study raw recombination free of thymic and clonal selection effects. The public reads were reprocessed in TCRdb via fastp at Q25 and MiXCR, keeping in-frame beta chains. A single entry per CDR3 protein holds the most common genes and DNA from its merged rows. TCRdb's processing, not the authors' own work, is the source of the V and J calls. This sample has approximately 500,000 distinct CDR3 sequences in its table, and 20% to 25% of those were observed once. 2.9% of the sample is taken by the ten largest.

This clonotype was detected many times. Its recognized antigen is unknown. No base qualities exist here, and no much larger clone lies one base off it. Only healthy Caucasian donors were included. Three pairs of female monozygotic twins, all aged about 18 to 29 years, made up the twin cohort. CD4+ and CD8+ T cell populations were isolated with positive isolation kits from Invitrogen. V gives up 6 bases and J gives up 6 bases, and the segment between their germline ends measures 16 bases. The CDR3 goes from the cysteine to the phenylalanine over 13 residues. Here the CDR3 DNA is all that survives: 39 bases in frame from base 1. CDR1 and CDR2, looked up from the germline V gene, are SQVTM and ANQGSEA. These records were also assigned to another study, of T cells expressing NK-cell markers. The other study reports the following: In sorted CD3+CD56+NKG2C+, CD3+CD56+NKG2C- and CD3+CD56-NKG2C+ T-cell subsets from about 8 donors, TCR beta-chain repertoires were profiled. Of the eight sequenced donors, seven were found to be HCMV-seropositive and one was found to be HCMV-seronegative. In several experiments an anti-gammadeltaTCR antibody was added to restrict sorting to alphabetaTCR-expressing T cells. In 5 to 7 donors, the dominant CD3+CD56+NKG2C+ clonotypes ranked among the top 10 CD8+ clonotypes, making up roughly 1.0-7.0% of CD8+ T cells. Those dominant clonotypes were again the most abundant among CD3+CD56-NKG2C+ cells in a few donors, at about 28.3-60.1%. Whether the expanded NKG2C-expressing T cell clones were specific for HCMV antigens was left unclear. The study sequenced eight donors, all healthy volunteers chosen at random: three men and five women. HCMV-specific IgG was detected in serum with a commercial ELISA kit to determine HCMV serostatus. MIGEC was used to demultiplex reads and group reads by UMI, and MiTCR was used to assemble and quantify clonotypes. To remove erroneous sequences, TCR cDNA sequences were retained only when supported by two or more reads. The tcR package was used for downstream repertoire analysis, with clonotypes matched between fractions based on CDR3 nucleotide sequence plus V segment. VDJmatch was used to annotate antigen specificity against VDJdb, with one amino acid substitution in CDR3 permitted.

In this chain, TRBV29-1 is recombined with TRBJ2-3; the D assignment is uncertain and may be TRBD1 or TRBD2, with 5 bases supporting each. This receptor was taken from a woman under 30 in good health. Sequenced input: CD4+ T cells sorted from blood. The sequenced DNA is TGCAGCGTAAGGGACCCAGCCGTGGATACGCAGTATTTT. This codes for CSVRDPAVDTQYF.